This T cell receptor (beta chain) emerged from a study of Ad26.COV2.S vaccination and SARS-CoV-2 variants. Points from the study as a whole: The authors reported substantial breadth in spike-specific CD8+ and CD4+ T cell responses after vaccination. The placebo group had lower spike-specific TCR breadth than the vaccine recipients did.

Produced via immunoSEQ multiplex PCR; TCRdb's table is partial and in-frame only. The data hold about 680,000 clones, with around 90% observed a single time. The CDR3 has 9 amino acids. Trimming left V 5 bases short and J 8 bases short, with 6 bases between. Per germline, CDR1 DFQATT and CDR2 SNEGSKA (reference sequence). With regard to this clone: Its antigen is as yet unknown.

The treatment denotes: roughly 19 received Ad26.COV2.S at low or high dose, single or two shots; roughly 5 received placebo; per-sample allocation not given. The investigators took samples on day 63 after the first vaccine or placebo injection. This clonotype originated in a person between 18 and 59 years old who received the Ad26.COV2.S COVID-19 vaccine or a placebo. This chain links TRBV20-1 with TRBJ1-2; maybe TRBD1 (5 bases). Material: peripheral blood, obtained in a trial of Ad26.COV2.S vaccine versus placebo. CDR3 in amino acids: CSAGAGYTF. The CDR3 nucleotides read TGCAGTGCTGGGGCCGGCTACACCTTC.